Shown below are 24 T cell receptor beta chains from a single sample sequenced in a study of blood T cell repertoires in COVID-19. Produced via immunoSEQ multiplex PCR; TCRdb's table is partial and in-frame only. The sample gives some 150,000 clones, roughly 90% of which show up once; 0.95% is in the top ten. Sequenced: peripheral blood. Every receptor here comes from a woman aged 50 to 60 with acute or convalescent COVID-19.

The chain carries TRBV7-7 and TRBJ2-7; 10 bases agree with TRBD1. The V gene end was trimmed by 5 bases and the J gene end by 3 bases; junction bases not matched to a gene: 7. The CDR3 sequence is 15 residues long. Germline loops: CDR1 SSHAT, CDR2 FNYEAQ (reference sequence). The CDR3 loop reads CASSEGQGYDYEQYF. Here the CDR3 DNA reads TGTGCCAGCAGCGAGGGACAGGGGTATGACTACGAGCAGTACTTC.

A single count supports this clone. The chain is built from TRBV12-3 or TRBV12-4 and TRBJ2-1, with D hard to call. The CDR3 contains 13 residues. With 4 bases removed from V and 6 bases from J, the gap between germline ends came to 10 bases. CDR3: CASSSLGFNEQFF. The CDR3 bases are TGTGCCAGCAGTTCCCTCGGGTTCAATGAGCAGTTCTTC.

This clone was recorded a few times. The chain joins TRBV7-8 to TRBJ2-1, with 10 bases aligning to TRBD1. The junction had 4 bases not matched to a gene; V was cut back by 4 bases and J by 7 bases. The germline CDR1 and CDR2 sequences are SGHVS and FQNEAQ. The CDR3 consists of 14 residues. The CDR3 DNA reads TGTGCCAGCAGCTGGGACAGGGGAGTAAATGAGCAGTTCTTC. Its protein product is CASSWDRGVNEQFF. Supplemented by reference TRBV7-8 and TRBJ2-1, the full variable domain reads GAGVSQSPRYKVAKRGQDVALRCDPISGHVSLFWYQQALGQGPEFLTYFQNEAQLDKSGLPSDRFFAERPEGSVSTLKIQRTQQEDSAVYLCASSWDRGVNEQFFGPGTRLTVL.

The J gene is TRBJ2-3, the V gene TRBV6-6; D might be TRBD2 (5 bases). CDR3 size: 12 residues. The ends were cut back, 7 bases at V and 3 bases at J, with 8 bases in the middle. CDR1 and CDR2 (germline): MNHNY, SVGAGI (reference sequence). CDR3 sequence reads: CASTGETDTQYF. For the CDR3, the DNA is TGTGCCAGCACCGGGGAGACAGATACGCAGTATTTT.

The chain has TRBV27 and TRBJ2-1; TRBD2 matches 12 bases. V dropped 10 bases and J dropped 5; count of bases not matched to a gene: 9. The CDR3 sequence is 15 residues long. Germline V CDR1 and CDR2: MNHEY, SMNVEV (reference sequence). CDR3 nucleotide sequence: TGTGCCACCTCCAGACTAGCGGGAGAAAACAATGAGCAGTTCTTC. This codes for CATSRLAGENNEQFF.

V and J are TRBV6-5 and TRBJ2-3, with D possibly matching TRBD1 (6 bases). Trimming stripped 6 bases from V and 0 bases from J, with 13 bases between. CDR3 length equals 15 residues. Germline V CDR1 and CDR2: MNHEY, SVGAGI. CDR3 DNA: TGTGCCAGCAGAGCAGGGGTTCCTAGCACAGATACGCAGTATTTT. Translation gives CASRAGVPSTDTQYF.

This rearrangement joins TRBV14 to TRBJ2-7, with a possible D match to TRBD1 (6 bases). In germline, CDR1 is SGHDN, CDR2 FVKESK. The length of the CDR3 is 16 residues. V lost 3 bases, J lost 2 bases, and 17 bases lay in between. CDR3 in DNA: TGTGCCAGCAGCCATCACCCCGGGGACAACGCCTACGAGCAGTACTTC. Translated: CASSHHPGDNAYEQYF.

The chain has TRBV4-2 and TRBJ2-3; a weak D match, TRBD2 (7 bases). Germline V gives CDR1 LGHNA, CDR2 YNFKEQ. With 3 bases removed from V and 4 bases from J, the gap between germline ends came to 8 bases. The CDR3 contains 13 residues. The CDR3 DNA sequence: TGTGCCAGCAGCCAGCGGGGGCCAGATACGCAGTATTTT. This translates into CASSQRGPDTQYF.

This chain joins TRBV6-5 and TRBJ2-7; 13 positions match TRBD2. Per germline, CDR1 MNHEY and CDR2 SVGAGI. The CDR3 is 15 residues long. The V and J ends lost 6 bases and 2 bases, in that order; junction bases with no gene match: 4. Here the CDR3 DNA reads TGTGCCAGCAGGACTAGCGGGGGGTCTACCTACGAGCAGTACTTC. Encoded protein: CASRTSGGSTYEQYF.

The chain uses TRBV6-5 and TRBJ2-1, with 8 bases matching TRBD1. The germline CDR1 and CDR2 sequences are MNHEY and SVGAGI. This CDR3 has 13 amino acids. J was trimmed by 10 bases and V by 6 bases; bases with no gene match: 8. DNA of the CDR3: TGTGCCAGCAGGTGGACAGGGAAGGAGGAGCAGTTCTTC. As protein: CASRWTGKEEQFF.

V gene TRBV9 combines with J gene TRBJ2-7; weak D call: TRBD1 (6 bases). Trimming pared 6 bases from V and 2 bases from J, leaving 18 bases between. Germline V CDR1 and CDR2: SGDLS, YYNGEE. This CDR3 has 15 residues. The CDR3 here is CASNQQGGPAYEQYF. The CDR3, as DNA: TGTGCCAGCAACCAACAGGGCGGACCGGCCTACGAGCAGTACTTC.

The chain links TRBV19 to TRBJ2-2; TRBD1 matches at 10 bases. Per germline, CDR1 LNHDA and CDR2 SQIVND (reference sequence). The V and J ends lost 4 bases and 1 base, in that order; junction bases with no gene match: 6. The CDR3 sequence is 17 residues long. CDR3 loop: CASSRLTGGMNTGELFF. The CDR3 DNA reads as TGTGCCAGTAGTAGGTTGACAGGGGGCATGAACACCGGGGAGCTGTTTTTT.

CDR3 loop: CASTRDQTGLGETQYF. CDR3 bases: TGTGCCAGCACCCGCGACCAAACAGGGCTGGGGGAGACCCAGTACTTC. The chain joins TRBV5-6 to TRBJ2-5; D might be TRBD1 (6 bases). CDR3 length: 16 residues. Germline-derived CDR1 and CDR2 are SGHDT and YYEEEE. Deletions cut 6 bases from V and 5 bases from J, with 23 bases between.

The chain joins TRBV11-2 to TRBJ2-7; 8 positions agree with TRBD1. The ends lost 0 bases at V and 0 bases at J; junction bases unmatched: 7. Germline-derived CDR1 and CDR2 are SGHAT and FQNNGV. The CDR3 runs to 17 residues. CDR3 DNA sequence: TGTGCCAGCAGCTTAGAGCTGTCCAGGGGGCTCTCCTACGAGCAGTACTTC. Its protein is CASSLELSRGLSYEQYF.

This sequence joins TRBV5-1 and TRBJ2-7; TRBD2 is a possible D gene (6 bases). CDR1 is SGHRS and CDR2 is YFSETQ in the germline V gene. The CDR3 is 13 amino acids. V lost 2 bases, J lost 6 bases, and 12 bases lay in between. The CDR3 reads CASSFGGNPEQYF. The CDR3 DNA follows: TGCGCCAGCAGCTTCGGCGGGAACCCCGAGCAGTACTTC.

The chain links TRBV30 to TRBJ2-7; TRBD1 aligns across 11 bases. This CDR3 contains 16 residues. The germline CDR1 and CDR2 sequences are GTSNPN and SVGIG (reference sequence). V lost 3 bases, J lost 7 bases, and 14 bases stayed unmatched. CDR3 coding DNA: TGTGCCTGGAGCTTACCATCCGGGACAGGGGGATGGGAGCAGTACTTC. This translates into CAWSLPSGTGGWEQYF.

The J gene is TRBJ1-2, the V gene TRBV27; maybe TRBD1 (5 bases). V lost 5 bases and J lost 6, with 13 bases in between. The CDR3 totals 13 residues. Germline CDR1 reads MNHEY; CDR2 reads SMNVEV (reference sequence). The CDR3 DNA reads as TGTGCCAGCAGTCTGGGCAGGGCGAATGGCTACACCTTC. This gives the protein CASSLGRANGYTF.

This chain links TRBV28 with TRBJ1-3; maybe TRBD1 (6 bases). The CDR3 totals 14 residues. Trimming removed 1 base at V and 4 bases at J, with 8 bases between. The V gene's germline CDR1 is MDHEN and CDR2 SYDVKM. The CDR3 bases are TGTGCCAGCAGTTTATACAGGGACGGAAACACCATATATTTT. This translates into CASSLYRDGNTIYF.

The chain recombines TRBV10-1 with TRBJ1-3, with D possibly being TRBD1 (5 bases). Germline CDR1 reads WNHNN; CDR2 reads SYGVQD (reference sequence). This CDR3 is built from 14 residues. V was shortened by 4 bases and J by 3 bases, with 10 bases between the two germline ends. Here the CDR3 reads CASSATGDGNTIYF. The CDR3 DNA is TGCGCCAGCAGTGCAACAGGTGATGGAAACACCATATATTTT.

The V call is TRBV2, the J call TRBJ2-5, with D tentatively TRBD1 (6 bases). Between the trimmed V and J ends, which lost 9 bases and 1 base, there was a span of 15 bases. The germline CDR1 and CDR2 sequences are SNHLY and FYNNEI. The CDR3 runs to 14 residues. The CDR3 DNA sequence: TGTGCCAGTTGGGGGCGGGCCGGCCAAGAGACCCAGTACTTC. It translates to CASWGRAGQETQYF. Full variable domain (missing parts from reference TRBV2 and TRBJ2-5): EPEVTQTPSHQVTQMGQEVILRCVPISNHLYFYWYRQILGQKVEFLVSFYNNEISEKSEIFDDQFSVERPDGSNFTLKIRSTKLEDSAMYFCASWGRAGQETQYFGPGTRLLVL.

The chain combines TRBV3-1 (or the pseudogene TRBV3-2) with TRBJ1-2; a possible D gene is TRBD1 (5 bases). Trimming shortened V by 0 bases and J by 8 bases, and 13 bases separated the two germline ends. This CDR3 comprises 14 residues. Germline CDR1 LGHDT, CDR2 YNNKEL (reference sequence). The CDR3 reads CASSQDQGSSGYTF. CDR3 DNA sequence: TGTGCCAGCAGCCAAGACCAGGGTTCGTCAGGCTACACCTTC.

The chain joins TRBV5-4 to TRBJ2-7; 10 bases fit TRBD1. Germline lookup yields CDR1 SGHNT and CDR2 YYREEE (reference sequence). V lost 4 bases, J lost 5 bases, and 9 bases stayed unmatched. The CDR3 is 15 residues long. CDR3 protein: CASSGTRDRGDEQYF. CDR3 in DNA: TGTGCCAGCAGCGGAACCCGGGACAGGGGCGACGAGCAGTACTTC.

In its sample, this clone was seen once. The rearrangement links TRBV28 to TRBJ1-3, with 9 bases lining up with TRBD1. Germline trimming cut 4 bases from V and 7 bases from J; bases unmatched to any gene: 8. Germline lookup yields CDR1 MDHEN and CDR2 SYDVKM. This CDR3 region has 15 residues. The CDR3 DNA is TGTGCCAGCAGTTCCCCTCGGACAGGGGCTAACACCATATATTTT. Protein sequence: CASSSPRTGANTIYF.

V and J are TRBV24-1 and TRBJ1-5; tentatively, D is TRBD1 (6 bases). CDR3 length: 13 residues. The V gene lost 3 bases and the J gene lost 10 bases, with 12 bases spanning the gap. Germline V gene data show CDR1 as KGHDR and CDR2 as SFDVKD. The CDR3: CATSDATGSPQHF. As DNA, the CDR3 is TGTGCCACCAGTGATGCTACAGGGAGTCCCCAGCATTTT.